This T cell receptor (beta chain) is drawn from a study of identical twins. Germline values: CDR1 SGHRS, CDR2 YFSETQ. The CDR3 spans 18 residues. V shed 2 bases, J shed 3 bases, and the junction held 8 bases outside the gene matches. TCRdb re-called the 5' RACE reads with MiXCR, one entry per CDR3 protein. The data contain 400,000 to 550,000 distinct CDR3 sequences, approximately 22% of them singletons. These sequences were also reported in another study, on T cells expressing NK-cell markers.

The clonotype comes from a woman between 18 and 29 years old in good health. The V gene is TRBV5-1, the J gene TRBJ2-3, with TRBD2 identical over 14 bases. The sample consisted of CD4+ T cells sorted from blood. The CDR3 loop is CASSFGTSGSGGTDTQYF. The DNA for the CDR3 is TGCGCCAGCAGCTTCGGGACTAGCGGGAGTGGGGGGACAGATACGCAGTATTTT.